The rows below give T cell receptor beta chains drawn from one sample of a study of blood T cell repertoires in COVID-19. Sequencing was performed with immunoSEQ multiplex PCR; in TCRdb, only in-frame clones are kept and a portion is missing. The sample yields about 160,000 clones, over 70% seen once. The specimen sequenced was PBMCs or T cells enriched from blood (not recorded which). The receptors derive from a woman aged 40 to 49 with acute COVID-19. The CDR3 runs from the conserved cysteine through the conserved F or W. A D gene is named only where the DNA matches it firmly. Expanded clones are given a class, and other clones once, few, many or no size at all.

TRBD1	TRBV5-1	.	TRBJ2-3	TGCGCCAGCAGCCCCGGGTCAGGGGGCGCGTCAGATACGCAGTATTTT	CASSPGSGGASDTQYF
.	TRBV7-2	many	TRBJ1-5	TGTGCCAGCAGCTTAATCAGGGGCCCTAATCAGCCCCAGCATTTT	CASSLIRGPNQPQHF
.	TRBV5-8	.	TRBJ1-4	TGTGCCAGCAGATTGCAGGGGACAACTAATGAAAAACTGTTTTTT	CASRLQGTTNEKLFF
.	TRBV7-8	few	TRBJ2-5	TGTGCCAGCAGCCTCGACAGGTTGGAGACCCAGTACTTC	CASSLDRLETQYF
TRBD2	TRBV7-9	.	TRBJ2-3	TGTGCCAGCAGCTTAGGGTTAGCGGGGAGCACAGATACGCAGTATTTT	CASSLGLAGSTDTQYF
TRBD1	TRBV5-1	few	TRBJ1-6	TGCGCCAGCAGCTTGGCCGCTGGACAGGGGAATTCACCCCTCCACTTT	CASSLAAGQGNSPLHF
TRBD2	TRBV13	.	TRBJ2-7	TGTGCCAGCAGCATTAGACCGGGACTAGCGGGAGGGTCCTACGAGCAGTACTTC	CASSIRPGLAGGSYEQYF
.	TRBV6-5	.	TRBJ2-7	TGTGCCAGCAGTAAGACGGGACGGGACTTCTACGAGCAGTACTTC	CASSKTGRDFYEQYF
TRBD1	TRBV25-1	.	TRBJ1-1	TGTGCCAGCAGGAGACAGGGGGTCCCTGAAGCTTTCTTT	CASRRQGVPEAFF
TRBD1	TRBV9	.	TRBJ1-2	TGTGCCAGCAGGGGGGACAGCTTCTATGGCTACACCTTC	CASRGDSFYGYTF
TRBD1	TRBV24-1	few	TRBJ1-2	TGTGCCACCAGTGATTATACAGGGGACTATGGCTACACCTTC	CATSDYTGDYGYTF
.	TRBV3-1/TRBV3-2	.	TRBJ1-3	TGTGCCAGCAGCATCCCACTGAGCTCTGGAAACACCATATATTTT	CASSIPLSSGNTIYF
.	TRBV10-3	once	TRBJ1-5	TGTGCCATCAGTGAGTCCAGGACAGATTTTCAGCCCCAGCATTTT	CAISESRTDFQPQHF
.	TRBV19	.	TRBJ1-1	TGTGCCAGTAGTAGCCCACTTATCCGGGGAATCGGATCGGGCACTGAAGCTTTCTTT	CASSSPLIRGIGSGTEAFF